The 15 T cell receptor beta chains in this list originate from one sample, sequenced in a study of beta chain features in type 1 diabetes. Investigators reverse transcribed all isolated RNA, so they sequenced expressed TCRB transcripts. Sequencing was performed with immunoSEQ multiplex PCR; in TCRdb, only in-frame clones are kept and a portion is missing. The sample shows over 150,000 clones, around 8.5% of them seen only once. The sample taken for sequencing was central memory CD4+ T cells from blood. The receptors come from a man aged 18 to 30 in good health.

CDR3: CASSMTRDQETQYF. CDR3 in DNA: TGTGCCAGCAGTATGACTAGGGATCAAGAGACCCAGTACTTC. The chain recombines TRBV6-1 with TRBJ2-5; D perhaps matches TRBD2 (6 bases). The V and J ends lost 5 bases and 2 bases respectively, with 12 bases between them. Germline V lookup: CDR1 MNHNS, CDR2 SASEGT. This CDR3 spans 14 amino acids.

The sample holds a few counts of this clone. This same CDR3 is encoded by further DNA sequences in the sample. The rearrangement uses TRBV7-2 and TRBJ2-5; no clear D gene. The CDR3 is 11 residues long. Trimming stripped 5 bases from V and 5 bases from J, with 6 bases between. Looked up from germline, CDR1 is SGHTA and CDR2 is FQGNSA. CDR3 sequence reads: CASSPRETQYF. The DNA of the CDR3 is TGTGCCAGCAGCCCCCGGGAGACCCAGTACTTC.

In its sample, this clone was seen a few times. This CDR3 is CASKQNSGNTIYF. The CDR3 DNA follows: TGTGCCAGTAAACAGAACTCTGGAAACACCATATATTTT. The chain combines TRBV7-9 with TRBJ1-3; D gene uncertain. Germline V gives CDR1 SEHNR, CDR2 FQNEAQ (reference sequence). Trimming cost V 9 bases and J 0 bases, with 9 bases left between them. The CDR3 spans 13 residues.

V gene TRBV6-5 combines with J gene TRBJ1-1; D not certain. The CDR3 runs 14 residues. CDR1 MNHEY and CDR2 SVGAGI come from the germline V gene. Between the trimmed V and J ends, which lost 3 bases and 2 bases, there was a span of 10 bases. CDR3 region: CASSYDAGNTEAFF. CDR3 in DNA: TGTGCCAGCAGTTATGATGCAGGTAACACTGAAGCTTTCTTT.

J is TRBJ2-1 and V is TRBV7-2; 11 bases match TRBD2. The CDR3 has 15 residues. Trimming at V came to 8 bases and at J to 8 bases, leaving 11 bases not matched to a gene. Germline CDR1 SGHTA, CDR2 FQGNSA. CDR3 nucleotides: TGTGCCAGCGGGTTGCCTAGCGGGGGGAGGTATGAGCAGTTCTTC. Its translation is CASGLPSGGRYEQFF.

This clone came up a few times. V usage is TRBV28 and J usage is TRBJ1-2; 8 bases agree with TRBD1. Germline CDR1 is MDHEN and CDR2 is SYDVKM. The V and J ends lost 4 bases and 6 bases, in that order; junction bases with no gene match: 13. The CDR3 is 16 residues long. The CDR3 reads CASSSYRTGTGHGYTF. DNA for the CDR3: TGTGCCAGCAGTTCGTATCGTACCGGGACAGGTCATGGCTACACCTTC.

The chain has TRBV7-3 and TRBJ2-6, with D possibly being TRBD1 (5 bases). V was pared by 6 bases and J by 2 bases, with 5 bases between. The CDR3 is 13 residues long. Germline CDR1 is SGHTA and CDR2 is FQGTGA. CDR3 sequence reads: CASRDTGANVLTF. For the CDR3, the DNA is TGTGCCAGCAGGGACACTGGGGCCAACGTCCTGACTTTC.

This clone has just a few counts. Here the CDR3 reads CASSSQGIYYGYTF. The DNA for the CDR3 is TGTGCCAGCAGCTCACAGGGGATCTACTATGGCTACACCTTC. The rearrangement uses TRBV7-9 and TRBJ1-2; 7 bases agree with TRBD1. From germline, CDR1 is SEHNR and CDR2 FQNEAQ (reference sequence). J gave up 3 bases and V 4 bases, and 5 bases lay outside the gene matches. The CDR3 totals 14 residues.

The chain recombines TRBV27 with TRBJ2-5; D gene uncertain. Germline CDR1 MNHEY, CDR2 SMNVEV (reference sequence). There are 13 residues in the CDR3. The germline V and J ends were trimmed by 2 bases and 4 bases, with 8 bases remaining between them. Here the CDR3 reads CASSLGSGETQYF. In DNA, the CDR3 is TGTGCCAGCAGTTTAGGGTCGGGAGAGACCCAGTACTTC.

The sample holds a few counts of this clone. This chain's CDR3 is CASSQRTGNGGANVLTF. The CDR3 bases are TGCGCCAGCAGCCAACGAACAGGCAATGGGGGGGCCAACGTCCTGACTTTC. The chain carries TRBV4-1 and TRBJ2-6, with D possibly TRBD1 on 5 matching bases. V dropped 2 bases and J dropped 4 bases, with 15 bases sitting between them. CDR3 length equals 17 residues. Germline V CDR1 and CDR2: MGHRA, YSYEKL.

The chain is built from TRBV6-5 and TRBJ1-2; 8 bases agree with TRBD1. This CDR3 is 14 amino acids long. CDR1 and CDR2 (germline): MNHEY, SVGAGI. The trim removed 6 bases at V and 4 bases at J, leaving 7 bases unmatched. CDR3 sequence reads: CASSNGDRSYGYTF. DNA for the CDR3: TGTGCCAGCAGCAACGGGGACAGGTCCTATGGCTACACCTTC.

This clone was seen only a few times. The V gene is TRBV2, the J gene TRBJ1-2; D is undetermined. Germline V gene data show CDR1 as SNHLY and CDR2 as FYNNEI. V lost 8 bases, J lost 1 base, and 5 bases lay in between. This CDR3 comprises 11 residues. The CDR3 loop is CASGNNYGYTF. The DNA for the CDR3 is TGTGCCAGCGGCAATAACTATGGCTACACCTTC. The variable domain in full, with the rest retrieved from reference TRBV2 and TRBJ1-2, is EPEVTQTPSHQVTQMGQEVILRCVPISNHLYFYWYRQILGQKVEFLVSFYNNEISEKSEIFDDQFSVERPDGSNFTLKIRSTKLEDSAMYFCASGNNYGYTFGSGTRLTVV.

The CDR3 sequence is CASSPRTENSPLHF. The CDR3 coding sequence is TGTGCCAGCAGCCCCAGGACAGAGAATTCACCCCTCCACTTT. The chain is built from TRBV6-1 and TRBJ1-6; D may be TRBD1 (6 bases). The germline V and J ends were trimmed by 6 bases and 7 bases, with 13 bases remaining between them. Germline CDR1 is MNHNS and CDR2 is SASEGT. This CDR3 contains 14 residues.

This chain links TRBV5-1 with TRBJ2-3; D unresolved. Trimming left V 0 bases short and J 2 bases short, with 10 bases between. The CDR3 spans 15 residues. The germline gives CDR1 SGHRS, CDR2 YFSETQ. CDR3 nucleotide sequence: TGCGCCAGCAGCTTGGCATCTCAGATCACAGATACGCAGTATTTT. Its translation is CASSLASQITDTQYF.

The table lists this clone with a few counts. The CDR3 loop is CASSPMGAQETQYF. The CDR3 DNA follows: TGTGCCAGCAGCCCGATGGGGGCTCAAGAGACCCAGTACTTC. The V call is TRBV27, the J call TRBJ2-5; a possible D gene is TRBD1 (6 bases). Germline V CDR1 and CDR2: MNHEY, SMNVEV (reference sequence). V lost 6 bases to trimming and J lost 2 bases, with 13 bases between them. This CDR3 comprises 14 residues.